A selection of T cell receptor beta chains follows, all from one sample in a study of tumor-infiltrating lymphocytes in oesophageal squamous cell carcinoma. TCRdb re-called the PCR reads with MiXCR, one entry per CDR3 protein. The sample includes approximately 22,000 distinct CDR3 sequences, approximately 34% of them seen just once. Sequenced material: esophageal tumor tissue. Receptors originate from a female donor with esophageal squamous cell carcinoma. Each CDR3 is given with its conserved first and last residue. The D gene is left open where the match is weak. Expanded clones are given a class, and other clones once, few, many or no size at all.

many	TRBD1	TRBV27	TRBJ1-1	TGTGCCAGCAGTCCTCGACAGGGGGCCACTGAAGCTTTCTTT	CASSPRQGATEAFF
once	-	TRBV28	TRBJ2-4	TGTGCCAGCAGAGTGGCCGGGAACAACATTCAGTACTTC	CASRVAGNNIQYF
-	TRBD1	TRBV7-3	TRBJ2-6	TGTGCCAGCAGCTTCGACAGGGCCGTCCTGACTTTC	CASSFDRAVLTF
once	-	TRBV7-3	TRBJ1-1	TGTGCCAGCAGTCAGGACGGTTATGAAGCTTTCTTT	CASSQDGYEAFF
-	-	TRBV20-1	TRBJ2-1	TGCAGTGCCCCGACCGAGGTCGGCAATGAGCAGTTCTTC	CSAPTEVGNEQFF
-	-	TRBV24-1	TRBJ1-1	TGTGCCACCAGTGATGCGACAGATATGAACACTGAAGCTTTCTTT	CATSDATDMNTEAFF
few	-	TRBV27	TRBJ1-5	TGTGCCAGCAGTTTTGTGGGGTTTGATCAGCCCCAGCATTTT	CASSFVGFDQPQHF
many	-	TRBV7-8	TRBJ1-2	TGTGCCAGCAGCCCAAAACAGGGCCCCGGACTACGCTATGGCTACACCTTC	CASSPKQGPGLRYGYTF
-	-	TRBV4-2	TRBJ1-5	TGTGCCAGCAGCCAAGATTCGGGGATGAATCAGCCCCAGCATTTT	CASSQDSGMNQPQHF
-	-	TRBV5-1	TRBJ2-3	TGCGCCAGCAGCCCGCTCGGCCCGGGCGGGCCAGATACGCAGTATTTT	CASSPLGPGGPDTQYF
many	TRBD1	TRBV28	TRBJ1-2	TGTGCCAGCAGCCCAAGACAGGGGGCGTTGAACTATGGCTACACCTTC	CASSPRQGALNYGYTF
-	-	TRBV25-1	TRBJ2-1	TGTGCCAGCAGTACTGACTGGGGAGCCTACAATGAGCAGTTCTTC	CASSTDWGAYNEQFF